These 3 T cell receptor beta chains came from one sample sequenced in a study of T cell repertoires in cytomegalovirus infection. TCRdb called the reads again in MiXCR, with one record for every CDR3 protein. The sample lists about 450,000 distinct CDR3 sequences; 31% were seen once. The specimen sequenced was PBMCs. The source is a human donor in good health (CMV status not recorded). Some clones in this sample may be carry-over from other donors' samples.

The chain carries TRBV7-3 and TRBJ2-7; D might be TRBD2 (5 bases). The V gene lost 5 bases and the J gene lost 2 bases, with 19 bases spanning the gap. Germline CDR1 and CDR2: SGHTA and FQGTGA. There are 16 residues in the CDR3. For the CDR3, the DNA is TGTGCCAGCAGCCCCCAAGGTGGGAGCCTTACCTACGAGCAGTACTTC. Translating it yields CASSPQGGSLTYEQYF.

As regards this clonotype: Without the conserved terminal phenylalanine or tryptophan, this CDR3 likely stems from a read error. The chain links TRBV19 to TRBJ2-2; TRBD1 aligns across 10 bases. There are 15 residues in the CDR3. Germline V gene data show CDR1 as LNHDA and CDR2 as SQIVND (reference sequence). The V gene end was trimmed by 7 bases and the J gene end by 6 bases; junction bases not matched to a gene: 8. CDR3 amino acids: CASIPKGQGPGELFV. The CDR3 DNA reads as TGTGCCAGTATTCCGAAGGGACAGGGGCCCGGGGAGCTGTTTGTT.

To note about this clonotype: This clone may be a read error of a much larger clone one base away. V gene TRBV7-6 combines with J gene TRBJ2-1, with 7 bases identical to TRBD1. Per germline, CDR1 SGHVS and CDR2 FNYEAQ. The CDR3 consists of 15 residues. This CDR3 reads CASSLERGQYKEQFF. The CDR3 DNA follows: TGTGCCAGCAGCTTAGAGAGGGGGCAGTACAAGGAGCAGTTCTTC.